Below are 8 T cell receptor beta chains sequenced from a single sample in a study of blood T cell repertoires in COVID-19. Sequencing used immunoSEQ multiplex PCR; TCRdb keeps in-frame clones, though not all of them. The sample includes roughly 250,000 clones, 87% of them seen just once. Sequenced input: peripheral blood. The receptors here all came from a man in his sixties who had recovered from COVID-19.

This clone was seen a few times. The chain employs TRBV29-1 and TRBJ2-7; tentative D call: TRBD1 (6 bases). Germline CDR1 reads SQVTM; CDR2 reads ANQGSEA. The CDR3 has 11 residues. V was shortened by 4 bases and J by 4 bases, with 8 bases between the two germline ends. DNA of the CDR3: TGCAGCGTTGCACAGGGATACGAGCAGTACTTC. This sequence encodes CSVAQGYEQYF.

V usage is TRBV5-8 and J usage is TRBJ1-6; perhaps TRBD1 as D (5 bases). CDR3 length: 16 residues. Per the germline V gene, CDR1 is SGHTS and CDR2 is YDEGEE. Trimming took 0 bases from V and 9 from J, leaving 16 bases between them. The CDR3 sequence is CASSLVIGIGGSPLHF. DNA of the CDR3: TGTGCCAGCAGCTTGGTAATCGGGATCGGGGGTTCACCCCTCCACTTT.

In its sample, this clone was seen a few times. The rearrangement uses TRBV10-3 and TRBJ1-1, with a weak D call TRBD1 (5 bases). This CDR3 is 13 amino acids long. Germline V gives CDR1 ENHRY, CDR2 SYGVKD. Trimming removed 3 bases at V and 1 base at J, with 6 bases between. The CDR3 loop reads CAISDRANTEAFF. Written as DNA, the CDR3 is TGTGCCATCAGTGACAGGGCGAACACTGAAGCTTTCTTT.

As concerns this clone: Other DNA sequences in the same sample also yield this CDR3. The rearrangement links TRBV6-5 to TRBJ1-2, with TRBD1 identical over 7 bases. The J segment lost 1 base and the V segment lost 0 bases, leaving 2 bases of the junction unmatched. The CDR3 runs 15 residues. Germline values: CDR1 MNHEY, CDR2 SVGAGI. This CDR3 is CASSYSGTVNYGYTF. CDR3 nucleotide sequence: TGTGCCAGCAGTTACTCGGGGACAGTTAACTATGGCTACACCTTC.

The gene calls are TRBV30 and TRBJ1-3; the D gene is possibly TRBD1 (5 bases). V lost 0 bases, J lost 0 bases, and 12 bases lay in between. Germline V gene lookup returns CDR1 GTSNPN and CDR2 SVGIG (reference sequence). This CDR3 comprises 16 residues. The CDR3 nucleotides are TGTGCCTGGAGTGTGGGGGGACCTAGCTCTGGAAACACCATATATTTT. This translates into CAWSVGGPSSGNTIYF.

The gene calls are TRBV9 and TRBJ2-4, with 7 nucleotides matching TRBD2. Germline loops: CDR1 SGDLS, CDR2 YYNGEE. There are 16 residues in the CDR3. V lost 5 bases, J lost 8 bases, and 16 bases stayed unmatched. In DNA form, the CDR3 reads TGTGCCAGCAGTTCCTCCGGCGGCACTCGGGGGGACATTCAGTACTTC. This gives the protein CASSSSGGTRGDIQYF.

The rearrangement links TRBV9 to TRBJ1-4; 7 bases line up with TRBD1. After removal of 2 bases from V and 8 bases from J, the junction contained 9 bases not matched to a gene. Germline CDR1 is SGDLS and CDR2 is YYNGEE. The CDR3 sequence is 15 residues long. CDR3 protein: CASSVRGQVGEKLFF. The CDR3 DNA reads TGTGCCAGCAGCGTCCGAGGACAGGTTGGCGAAAAACTGTTTTTT.

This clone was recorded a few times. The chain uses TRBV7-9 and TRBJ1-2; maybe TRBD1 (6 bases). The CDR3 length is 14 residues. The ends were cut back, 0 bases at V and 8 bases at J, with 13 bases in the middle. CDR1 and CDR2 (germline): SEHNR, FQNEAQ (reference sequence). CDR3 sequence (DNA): TGTGCCAGCAGCTTAGCGGGGGCACGGTCAGGCTACACCTTC. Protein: CASSLAGARSGYTF.